The clone carrying this T cell receptor beta chain has more than one count but fewer than ten. Its antigen remains unknown. Constant-region reverse primers amplified full-length variable regions, followed by semi-nested Nested Universal Primer A PCR. TCRdb re-derived calls from the 5' RACE reads in MiXCR, one entry per CDR3 protein. This sample has about 61,000 distinct CDR3 sequences, with around 30% found just once. CDR1 is SGHAT, CDR2 FQNNGV, per germline. V dropped 5 bases and J dropped 11; count of bases not matched to a gene: 9. This CDR3 is built from 13 residues. Study-wide results and limits: Tumor-infiltrating Treg TCR alpha and beta sequences overlapped most with tumor naive CD4+ T cells, then blood naive. Tumor memory CD4+ T cell TCR gene usage was found to cluster with blood and lymph node memory CD4+ cells and with lymph node naive CD4+ cells. The larger cohort examined one V-J beta rearrangement, not whole repertoires.

Sample: tumor-infiltrating naive CD4+ T cells sorted from the breast tumor. As for subset: naive CD4+ T cells, CD4+CD45RA+CD25-. The sequence derives from a female donor with breast cancer. V and J are TRBV11-2 and TRBJ2-3; 8 nucleotides agree with TRBD2. Here the CDR3 reads CASSPQGLAGQYF. CDR3 DNA sequence: TGTGCCAGCAGCCCCCAGGGGCTAGCGGGGCAGTATTTT.